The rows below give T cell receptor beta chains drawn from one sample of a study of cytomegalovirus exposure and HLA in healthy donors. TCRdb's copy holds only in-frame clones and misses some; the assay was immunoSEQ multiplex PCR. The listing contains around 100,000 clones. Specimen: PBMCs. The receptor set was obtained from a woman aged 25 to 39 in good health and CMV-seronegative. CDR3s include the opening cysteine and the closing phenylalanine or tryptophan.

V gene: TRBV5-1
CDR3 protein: CASSSTGPLTDTQYF

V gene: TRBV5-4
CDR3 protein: CASSFGRKSYNEQFF

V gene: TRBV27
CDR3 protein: CASAGGLGGEQFF

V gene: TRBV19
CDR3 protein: CASNAGQAFYGYTF

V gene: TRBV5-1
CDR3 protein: CASSLVAMGGSTEAFF

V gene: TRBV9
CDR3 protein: CASSTPRASGTDTQYF

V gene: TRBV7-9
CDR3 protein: CASSDGLARVDEQFF

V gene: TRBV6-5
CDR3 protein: CASSQARTENTIYF

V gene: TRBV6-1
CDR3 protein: CASSEAGSSTDTQYF

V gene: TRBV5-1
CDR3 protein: CASSSGGLGTGDNEQFF

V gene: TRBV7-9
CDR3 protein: CASRRDLSYEQYF

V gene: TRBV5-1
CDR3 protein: CASSLGQGHNEQFF